These T cell receptor beta chains were read from a single sample in a study of blood T cell repertoires in COVID-19. The repertoire was sequenced with immunoSEQ multiplex PCR; TCRdb's copy has only in-frame clones and lacks some. The repertoire has about 64,000 clones, around 86% of them found once; the top ten carry approximately 3%. The sequencing input was peripheral blood. These receptors were collected from a man between 50 and 59 years old with active COVID-19. CDR3s include the opening cysteine and the closing phenylalanine or tryptophan. Each record gives: D gene, V gene, clone size, J gene, CDR3 DNA, CDR3 protein. The D gene is left open where the match is weak. Size is omitted from some rows. Given values are once, few, many or a class for expanded clones.

TRBD2	TRBV5-6	-	TRBJ2-7	TGTGCCAGCACCCTACCGGGGAGGGGATACGAGCAGTACTTC	CASTLPGRGYEQYF
TRBD1	TRBV6-5	-	TRBJ2-1	TGTGCCAGCAGTCTAGACAGGGGTGAGCAGTTCTTC	CASSLDRGEQFF
TRBD2	TRBV5-4	-	TRBJ2-3	TGTGCCAGCAGCCTGGGACTAGCGGCGGTGGGTACGCAGTATTTT	CASSLGLAAVGTQYF
-	TRBV10-3	-	TRBJ1-2	TGTGCCATCAGGGACGGGACTTCCCTCTATGGCTACACCTTC	CAIRDGTSLYGYTF
-	TRBV21-1	-	TRBJ2-2	TGTGCCAGCAGCATCCGACAGGGGAGCACCGGGGAGCTGTTTTTT	CASSIRQGSTGELFF
-	TRBV6-2/TRBV6-3	-	TRBJ2-7	TGTGCCAGCAGTTACCTGTGGGGCAGGTCCAGATACGAGCAGTACTTC	CASSYLWGRSRYEQYF
-	TRBV2	once	TRBJ2-1	TGTGCCAGCACTCGCGTAGCCGGGAAGGTCTTC	CASTRVAGKVF
-	TRBV12-3/TRBV12-4	-	TRBJ1-1	TGTGCCAGCAGTCCCAGGGGACCCACTGAAGCTTTCTTT	CASSPRGPTEAFF
-	TRBV6-5	-	TRBJ2-7	TGTGCCAGCAGTTCCATTGAACGGGACGAGCAGTACTTC	CASSSIERDEQYF
-	TRBV6-5	-	TRBJ2-7	TGTGCCAGCAGTTACTCGAGGGACACCCTCTCCTACGAGCAGTACTTC	CASSYSRDTLSYEQYF
TRBD2	TRBV27	-	TRBJ2-7	TGTGCCAGCAGGGAGGGACTAGCGGCTTCCTACGAGCAGTACTTC	CASREGLAASYEQYF